These 28 T cell receptor beta chains were all obtained from the same sample, sequenced in a study of blood T cells in healthy people across ages (dated by TCRdb to the mid-2010s). The protocol used for the library was 5' RACE. The run used an Illumina HiSeq 2500. A second PCR of roughly 7 to 12 cycles was run with a J-beta primer mix and a sample-barcoded 5' primer. Using fastp trimming at Q25 and MiXCR clonotype assembly, TCRdb reanalyzed the public sequencing data and kept in-frame beta chains. Entries that share a CDR3 protein sequence are merged under the most common genes and DNA. The sample data list 650,000 to 1,000,000 distinct CDR3 sequences, and 36% of these were observed just once. The ten largest clonotypes hold roughly 13% of the sample. The specimen sequenced was blood. These receptor sequences come from a young man in good health.

This chain links TRBV12-3 or TRBV12-4 with TRBJ1-5; D ambiguous. Trimming shortened V by 6 bases and J by 1 base, and 10 bases separated the two germline ends. The length of the CDR3 is 14 residues. The CDR3 nucleotides are TGTGCCAGCAGAAAGGCTTTGAGCAATCAGCCCCAGCATTTT. This codes for CASRKALSNQPQHF.

This clonotype was recorded once. This CDR3 reads CASTGTDSNYGYTF. In nucleotides, the CDR3 is TGTGCCAGCACCGGGACCGACTCTAACTATGGCTACACCTTC. The chain recombines TRBV12-3 or TRBV12-4 with TRBJ1-2; D possibly corresponds to TRBD1 (5 bases). This CDR3 is built from 14 residues. V was pared by 7 bases and J by 0 bases, with 12 bases between.

V usage is TRBV2 and J usage is TRBJ1-2; TRBD1 is a possible D gene (6 bases). Germline-derived CDR1 and CDR2 are SNHLY and FYNNEI. Trimming left V 1 base short and J 4 bases short, with 10 bases between. The length of the CDR3 is 14 residues. The CDR3 nucleotides are TGTGCCAGCAGTGAAGGGACAGCGACCTATGGCTACACCTTC. Translation: CASSEGTATYGYTF. Looking up the rest from reference TRBV2 and TRBJ1-2 gives the full variable domain: EPEVTQTPSHQVTQMGQEVILRCVPISNHLYFYWYRQILGQKVEFLVSFYNNEISEKSEIFDDQFSVERPDGSNFTLKIRSTKLEDSAMYFCASSEGTATYGYTFGSGTRLTVV.

This clonotype turned up a few times. The chain is built from TRBV6-2 or TRBV6-3 and TRBJ1-5, with D possibly matching TRBD1 (6 bases). Germline-derived CDR1 and CDR2 are MNHEY and SVGEGT. Trimming removed 11 bases from V and 2 bases from J, with 16 bases in between. CDR3 length: 14 amino acids. CDR3 loop: CASGGGLGNQPQHF. The DNA of the CDR3 is TGTGCCTCCGGAGGGGGGTTGGGCAATCAGCCCCAGCATTTT.

This chain uses TRBV7-7 with TRBJ2-7, with 13 bases aligning to TRBD2. CDR3 length: 15 amino acids. Germline V gives CDR1 SSHAT, CDR2 FNYEAQ (reference sequence). J was trimmed by 7 bases and V by 5 bases; bases with no gene match: 8. CDR3 sequence (DNA): TGTGCCAGCAGCACGGGACTAGCGGGGTCAAATGAGCAGTACTTC. It is translated as CASSTGLAGSNEQYF.

The chain carries TRBV28 and TRBJ1-5; TRBD1 matches at 8 bases. Germline V gene sequence: CDR1 MDHEN, CDR2 SYDVKM. The CDR3 loop spans 14 amino acids. The trim removed 5 bases at V and 4 bases at J, leaving 4 bases unmatched. CDR3 DNA sequence: TGTGCCAGCAGTCCTCGGGACAGGAATCAGCCCCAGCATTTT. It specifies CASSPRDRNQPQHF. The full variable domain, its missing parts supplied by reference TRBV28 and TRBJ1-5, is DVKVTQSSRYLVKRTGEKVFLECVQDMDHENMFWYRQDPGLGLRLIYFSYDVKMKEKGDIPEGYSVSREKKERFSLILESASTNQTSMYLCASSPRDRNQPQHFGDGTRLSIL.

This chain joins TRBV2 and TRBJ1-2, with D unresolved. The CDR3 runs to 13 residues. The ends were cut back, 2 bases at V and 8 bases at J, with 12 bases in the middle. Germline V gene lookup returns CDR1 SNHLY and CDR2 FYNNEI. For the CDR3, the DNA is TGTGCCAGCAGTGAATCCCGGTCAAAGGGCTACACCTTC. This gives the protein CASSESRSKGYTF.

The rearrangement uses TRBV20-1 and TRBJ2-5; D remains unclear. The closer fit of TRBJ2-1 to the DNA end suggests the J call may be wrong. The CDR3 length is 14 residues. Germline CDR1 reads DFQATT; CDR2 reads SNEGSKA (reference sequence). The CDR3 sequence: CSAPRRQEQETQFF. CDR3 in DNA: TGCAGTGCTCCCCGGCGGCAGGAACAAGAGACCCAGTTCTTC.

The rearrangement joins TRBV2 to TRBJ1-2, with 12 nucleotides matching TRBD1. Trimming removed 1 base from V and 8 bases from J; junction bases left unmatched: 8. The length of the CDR3 is 16 residues. CDR1 is SNHLY, CDR2 FYNNEI, per germline. CDR3 in amino acids: CASSEGPRDRGRGYTF. CDR3 nucleotides: TGTGCCAGCAGTGAAGGCCCCCGGGACAGGGGGCGAGGCTACACCTTC. Full variable domain (remainder filled in from reference TRBV2 and TRBJ1-2): EPEVTQTPSHQVTQMGQEVILRCVPISNHLYFYWYRQILGQKVEFLVSFYNNEISEKSEIFDDQFSVERPDGSNFTLKIRSTKLEDSAMYFCASSEGPRDRGRGYTFGSGTRLTVV.

This chain joins TRBV18 and TRBJ1-1; D unclear. V dropped 3 bases and J dropped 0 bases, with 14 bases sitting between them. Germline V CDR1 and CDR2: KGHSH, LQKENI. This CDR3 is 16 amino acids long. CDR3 loop: CASSPASGSVNTEAFF. CDR3 nucleotides: TGTGCCAGCTCACCGGCCTCAGGTTCCGTGAACACTGAAGCTTTCTTT.

In this sample, this clonotype turned up a few times. The chain joins TRBV28 to TRBJ1-2; 11 bases fit TRBD1. Trimming at V came to 7 bases and at J to 8 bases, leaving 9 bases not matched to a gene. The CDR3 covers 14 residues. Germline lookup yields CDR1 MDHEN and CDR2 SYDVKM. The CDR3 DNA is TGTGCCAGCACCACCGGACAGGGGGCGAGCGGCTACACCTTC. Its translation: CASTTGQGASGYTF.

This clonotype was found a few times. The chain uses TRBV20-1 and TRBJ2-1; TRBD1 matches at 7 bases. The CDR3 is made up of 14 amino acids. Germline values: CDR1 DFQATT, CDR2 SNEGSKA (reference sequence). V shed 6 bases and J 8 bases; nucleotides not matched to a gene: 13. The CDR3 coding sequence is TGCAGTGCCCGACCAGGGGGATATTTCGATGAGCAGTTCTTC. Translating gives CSARPGGYFDEQFF.

This clonotype was detected once. The chain is built from TRBV12-3 or TRBV12-4 and TRBJ2-2; D not certain. The CDR3 runs 14 residues. Trimming left V 5 bases short and J 0 bases short, with 7 bases between. The CDR3 here is CASSIRSNTGELFF. The CDR3 coding sequence is TGTGCCAGCAGTATTAGATCGAACACCGGGGAGCTGTTTTTT.

The chain employs TRBV7-2 and TRBJ2-5; TRBD2 aligns across 11 bases. Germline CDR1 SGHTA, CDR2 FQGNSA. CDR3 size: 16 residues. The V gene end was trimmed by 3 bases and the J gene end by 1 base; junction bases not matched to a gene: 4. The CDR3 here is CASSFTSGGVQETQYF. CDR3 DNA sequence: TGTGCCAGCAGCTTTACTAGCGGGGGTGTCCAAGAGACCCAGTACTTC.

In this sample, this clonotype turned up a few times. The chain carries TRBV9 and TRBJ2-2; D gene ambiguous. V was shortened by 1 base and J by 6 bases, with 22 bases between the two germline ends. This CDR3 is 18 amino acids long. Germline lookup yields CDR1 SGDLS and CDR2 YYNGEE. CDR3 amino acids: CASSVRTRLVANPGELFF. The CDR3 DNA sequence: TGTGCCAGCAGCGTACGGACCCGGCTTGTAGCAAACCCCGGGGAGCTGTTTTTT. Looking up the rest from reference TRBV9 and TRBJ2-2 gives the full variable domain: DSGVTQTPKHLITATGQRVTLRCSPRSGDLSVYWYQQSLDQGLQFLIQYYNGEERAKGNILERFSAQQFPDLHSELNLSSLELGDSALYFCASSVRTRLVANPGELFFGEGSRLTVL.

This clonotype was counted ten times or more. An end of the junction differs from the germline gene, which may be a read error. The chain has TRBV6-6 and TRBJ2-7; D call uncertain. The CDR3 extends over 11 amino acids. Germline CDR1 and CDR2: MNHNY and SVGAGI (reference sequence). CDR3 DNA sequence: TGTGCCAGCAGCGCCTCCCACGAGCAGTACTTC. Its translation: CASSASHEQYF.

This clonotype was observed at least ten times. This chain connects TRBV12-3 or TRBV12-4 to TRBJ1-2; 7 bases align to TRBD1. CDR3 length: 14 residues. The trim removed 6 bases at V and 7 bases at J, leaving 11 bases unmatched. CDR3 in amino acids: CASRWDSLNGGYTF. The CDR3 DNA reads as TGTGCCAGCAGGTGGGACAGCCTAAACGGTGGCTACACCTTC.

Here the CDR3 DNA reads TGCGCCAGCAGCCAAGGTGGGGGCCATCAGTACTTC. As protein: CASSQGGGHQYF. This chain uses TRBV4-3 with TRBJ2-4; TRBD1 is a possible D gene (6 bases). Germline V gene lookup returns CDR1 LGHNA and CDR2 YSLEER. V was pared by 1 base and J by 12 bases, with 10 bases between. The CDR3 totals 12 residues.

In its sample, this clonotype was seen a few times. The CDR3 reads CASAPGLAGGGEQYF. The CDR3 DNA sequence: TGTGCCAGCGCACCGGGGCTAGCGGGGGGTGGTGAGCAGTACTTC. This rearrangement joins TRBV6-5 to TRBJ2-7, with 11 bases identical to TRBD2. The V and J ends lost 8 bases and 7 bases, in that order; junction bases with no gene match: 13. Germline V gene sequence: CDR1 MNHEY, CDR2 SVGAGI. The CDR3 is 15 residues long.

Ten or more counts support this clonotype. This chain uses TRBV20-1 with TRBJ2-3; D unclear. This CDR3 has 10 residues. Trimming pared 6 bases from V and 6 bases from J, leaving 7 bases between. CDR1 is DFQATT, CDR2 SNEGSKA, per germline (reference sequence). As DNA, the CDR3 is TGCAGTGCCCCCGGTGATACGCAGTATTTT. Protein product: CSAPGDTQYF.

The chain combines TRBV10-3 with TRBJ2-3; TRBD2 agrees at 11 bases. With 8 bases clipped from V and 1 base from J, the junction kept 14 bases outside the gene matches. Germline CDR1 is ENHRY and CDR2 is SYGVKD. This CDR3 spans 18 amino acids. The CDR3 here is CAIVNPLLTSGGTDTQYF. The CDR3 bases are TGTGCCATCGTGAACCCCTTACTGACTAGCGGGGGCACAGATACGCAGTATTTT.

This clonotype was found once. The chain links TRBV29-1 to TRBJ1-1; D remains unclear. The CDR3 has 12 amino acids. Trimming left V 5 bases short and J 4 bases short, with 11 bases between. The V gene's germline CDR1 is SQVTM and CDR2 ANQGSEA. CDR3 residues: CSVYFRTTEAFF. For the CDR3, the DNA is TGCAGCGTTTACTTTCGGACCACTGAAGCTTTCTTT.

This clonotype came up many times. V usage is TRBV4-1 and J usage is TRBJ1-2; D remains ambiguous. CDR1 and CDR2 (germline): MGHRA, YSYEKL. Trimming cost V 1 base and J 3 bases, with 12 bases left between them. The CDR3 has 15 amino acids. The CDR3 is CASSQVIGQDYGYTF. The CDR3 DNA reads as TGCGCCAGCAGCCAAGTTATAGGGCAAGACTATGGCTACACCTTC.

V usage is TRBV7-9 and J usage is TRBJ2-2, with a possible D match to TRBD2 (6 bases). The germline V and J ends were trimmed by 4 bases and 0 bases, with 21 bases remaining between them. Germline CDR1 and CDR2: SEHNR and FQNEAQ (reference sequence). The CDR3 runs 19 residues. The CDR3 loop is CASSYVLFTSKANTGELFF. CDR3 coding DNA: TGTGCCAGCAGCTACGTCCTCTTTACTAGCAAAGCGAACACCGGGGAGCTGTTTTTT.

This clonotype occurred a few times. The chain links TRBV29-1 to TRBJ1-2, with TRBD1 matching over 7 bases. The J segment lost 1 base and the V segment lost 4 bases, leaving 3 bases of the junction unmatched. Per germline, CDR1 SQVTM and CDR2 ANQGSEA. CDR3 size: 13 residues. CDR3 sequence (DNA): TGCAGCGTTGGGCGGGACAGTAACTATGGCTACACCTTC. The encoded protein is CSVGRDSNYGYTF.

This clonotype was counted once. Possible read error: a much larger clone is one base away. The CDR3 here is CAGSGGGGYEQYF. For the CDR3, the DNA is TGCGCCGGCTCTGGCGGAGGAGGCTACGAGCAGTACTTC. The chain carries TRBV5-1 and TRBJ2-5, with D possibly being TRBD2 (5 bases). The closer fit of TRBJ2-7 to the DNA end suggests the J call may be wrong. This CDR3 contains 13 residues. Germline values: CDR1 SGHRS, CDR2 YFSETQ.

This clonotype has more than one count but fewer than ten. The DNA for the CDR3 is TGTGCCAGCAGCCCCTGGACTAGCGGGCTCCAAGAGACCCAGTACTTC. This translates into CASSPWTSGLQETQYF. V is TRBV7-2 and J is TRBJ2-5, with 11 bases fitting TRBD2. The CDR3 is made up of 16 amino acids. Unmatched junction bases numbered 6, after V lost 5 bases and J lost 1 base. CDR1 and CDR2 from the germline V gene are SGHTA and FQGNSA.

This clonotype appeared a few times. A read error may explain this, as a much larger clone is one base away. The chain recombines TRBV6-4 with TRBJ2-3, with a tentative D call TRBD1 (6 bases). Trimming shortened V by 0 bases and J by 0 bases, and 7 bases separated the two germline ends. The CDR3 consists of 15 residues. Per germline, CDR1 MRHNA and CDR2 SNTAGT. The CDR3, as DNA: TGTGCCAGCAGTGACTCGGGGGCTAGCACAGATACGCAGTATTTT. It specifies CASSDSGASTDTQYF.